This T cell receptor beta chain was recorded in a study of T-cell reconstitution after alpha-beta-depleted transplantation in children. Findings and limits, study-wide: Once a year had passed after transplant, T-cell counts and diversity came mostly from newly produced T cells. Reported findings indicate that, about two months after transplant, alpha-beta T cells came from several hundred expanded clones, which were derived from non-depleted graft cells.

It was with unique molecular identifiers that the TCRbeta library was prepared. MiXCR, run by TCRdb on the PCR reads, gives a single entry per CDR3 protein. The data show 700,000 to 950,000 distinct CDR3 sequences, 16% seen once. This clonotype was found a few times. Its specificity is unknown. Germline values: CDR1 SGHVS, CDR2 FQNEAQ. The V end lost 4 bases, the J end lost 0 bases, and 13 bases lay between the germline ends. The CDR3 extends over 16 amino acids. Sequencing was performed on PBMCs, mostly from graft donor cells, taken 360 days after TCRalphabeta/CD19-depleted stem cell transplant. This receptor was taken from a male patient younger than 18 who had a stem cell transplant for acute lymphoblastic leukemia, so the T cells may come from the graft donor. The chain joins TRBV7-8 to TRBJ2-4, with D perhaps TRBD2 (6 bases). The CDR3 spells CASSSSGGVAKNIQYF. In DNA, the CDR3 is TGTGCCAGCAGCTCCTCGGGCGGGGTAGCCAAAAACATTCAGTACTTC. The full variable domain, completed using reference TRBV7-8 and TRBJ2-4, is GAGVSQSPRYKVAKRGQDVALRCDPISGHVSLFWYQQALGQGPEFLTYFQNEAQLDKSGLPSDRFFAERPEGSVSTLKIQRTQQEDSAVYLCASSSSGGVAKNIQYFGAGTRLSVL.